A single sample is the source of the 7 T cell receptor beta chains below, sequenced in a study of T cell responses to AZD1222 COVID-19 vaccine. Clones were sequenced by immunoSEQ multiplex PCR, and TCRdb holds only the in-frame ones, with some missing. Of 100,000 to 150,000 clones detected, around 89% appear once; the ten largest clones hold 4% to 5%. Sequencing used peripheral blood, obtained on day 0 of AZD1222 vaccination. The receptors were gathered from an adult in good health.

The chain carries TRBV5-1 and TRBJ2-1; TRBD1 matches 7 bases. With 4 bases clipped from V and 2 bases from J, the junction kept 3 bases outside the gene matches. Germline-derived CDR1 and CDR2 are SGHRS and YFSETQ. The CDR3 is made up of 14 amino acids. The CDR3 DNA is TGCGCCAGCAGCCGGGACAGTACCTACAATGAGCAGTTCTTC. Translation: CASSRDSTYNEQFF.

The chain uses TRBV7-2 and TRBJ1-3; TRBD1 matches 8 bases. The trim removed 3 bases at V and 4 bases at J, leaving 5 bases unmatched. The CDR3 contains 15 residues. Germline V CDR1 and CDR2: SGHTA, FQGNSA. CDR3 protein: CASSLHTGGGNTIYF. The CDR3 coding sequence is TGTGCCAGCAGCTTGCATACAGGGGGAGGAAACACCATATATTTT.

The chain has TRBV18 and TRBJ2-2; D not resolved. This CDR3 has 16 residues. Germline CDR1 and CDR2: KGHSH and LQKENI. The V end was cut by 4 bases, the J end by 0 bases, with 12 bases between. The CDR3 DNA reads as TGTGCCAGCTCACGCCTGGAGACCGCGAACACCGGGGAGCTGTTTTTT. Translating gives CASSRLETANTGELFF.

About this clone itself: The junction does not match germline at one end; this may be a read error. V usage is TRBV7-7 and J usage is TRBJ2-7, with TRBD2 identical over 7 bases. The germline V gene encodes CDR1 SSHAT and CDR2 FNYEAQ (reference sequence). This CDR3 is built from 14 residues. The CDR3 sequence is CASSLTSGGGEQYF. The CDR3 bases are TGTGCTAGCAGCTTAACGTCGGGGGGAGGCGAGCAGTACTTC.

About this clone itself: Other nucleotide sequences in the sample specify the same CDR3. V usage is TRBV7-9 and J usage is TRBJ2-7; 9 bases are a match to TRBD2. With V trimmed by 3 bases and J by 0 bases, 0 bases remained unmatched. The length of the CDR3 is 14 residues. Germline loops: CDR1 SEHNR, CDR2 FQNEAQ (reference sequence). DNA for the CDR3: TGTGCCAGCAGCTTGACTAGCGGCTCCTACGAGCAGTACTTC. This sequence encodes CASSLTSGSYEQYF.

The rearrangement uses TRBV3-1 (or the pseudogene TRBV3-2) and TRBJ1-4, with a tentative D call TRBD1 (5 bases). The CDR3 covers 15 residues. Germline CDR1 LGHDT, CDR2 YNNKEL (reference sequence). Trimming pared 0 bases from V and 5 bases from J, leaving 10 bases between. The CDR3 DNA sequence: TGTGCCAGCAGCCAAGATGGGGGGAAAAATGAAAAACTGTTTTTT. Protein product: CASSQDGGKNEKLFF.

This chain joins TRBV7-8 and TRBJ2-2; TRBD2 might be the D (5 bases). The V end was cut by 6 bases, the J end by 8 bases, with 10 bases between. From germline, CDR1 is SGHVS and CDR2 FQNEAQ. The CDR3 has 12 amino acids. The CDR3 here is CASSYPGGELFF. The DNA for the CDR3 is TGTGCCAGCAGTTACCCGGGGGGGGAGCTGTTTTTT.